This T cell receptor beta chain emerged from a study of shared clonotypes between healthy human individuals. Study details: CD4 naive and CD4 memory each took three plates per donor, while CD8 naive took two and CD8 memory one.

Donors comprised healthy HIV-negative adults lacking recent acute infections or vaccinations. The CDR3 is 18 residues long. Germline V gene lookup returns CDR1 MDHEN and CDR2 SYDVKM. With V trimmed by 6 bases and J by 5 bases, 20 bases remained unmatched. In the study's own analysis: For the immunoSEQ data, sequences were junction-only without quality scores, so filtering differed. Assay used: immunoSEQ multiplex PCR; TCRdb lists only in-frame clones, some missing. The DNA gave D and trimming, while V, J and clone size come from that table. The data contain under 2,500,000 clones, more than 90% of them singletons.

The receptor's source is a man younger than 30 in good health. V and J are TRBV28 and TRBJ2-5; TRBD2 agrees at 8 bases. Sequencing used naive CD4+ T cells sorted from blood. As for subset: CD45RA+ positively selected. CDR3 amino acids: CASSKSTGAGDGWETQYF. The CDR3 bases are TGTGCCAGCAGCAAATCCACTGGAGCGGGGGACGGGTGGGAGACCCAGTACTTC.